This TCR beta chain was documented in a study of CD8+ T cells in alopecia areata. RNA was extracted and reverse transcribed into cDNA as the sequencing template. The data were produced by immunoSEQ multiplex PCR, yet TCRdb's version contains in-frame clones alone and is incomplete. The repertoire holds approximately 82,000 clones, 45% to 60% seen once, with roughly 6% in the top ten. Points on this clone: Its antigen is unidentified.

PBMCs were stained for CD3, CD4 and CD8, and CD4+ and CD8+ T cells were sorted. Study results and caveats: Whereas mice showed it more clearly, TCR sharing across patients was murkier, possibly because of HLA. Higher clonality than in normal scalp was seen in lesional scalp, especially alopecia totalis/universalis. Normal skin's resident alphabeta T cells are also sequenced in scalp samples.

J gave up 5 bases and V 5 bases, and 6 bases lay outside the gene matches. Germline-derived CDR1 and CDR2 are SGHAT and FQNNGV. This CDR3 region has 13 residues. The material sequenced was NKG2D-high CD8+ T cells sorted from blood. This receptor was obtained from a human donor with alopecia areata. This sequence joins TRBV11-2 and TRBJ2-7; the match to TRBD1 covers 7 bases. DNA of the CDR3: TGTGCCAGCAGCCCGGGGACAGAGGACGAGCAGTACTTC. Translating it yields CASSPGTEDEQYF. Variable domain in full (rest from reference TRBV11-2 and TRBJ2-7): EAGVAQSPRYKIIEKRQSVAFWCNPISGHATLYWYQQILGQGPKLLIQFQNNGVVDDSQLPKDRFSAERLKGVDSTLKIQPAKLEDSAVYLCASSPGTEDEQYFGPGTRLTVT.